The entry that follows covers one T cell receptor (beta chain) sequence. Only in-frame clones appear in the TCRdb table, and some are missing; sequencing was by immunoSEQ multiplex PCR. The sample has over 350,000 clones; 75% to 90% are singletons. The data were obtained in a study of blood T cell repertoires in COVID-19. Study at large: Sites across the United States, Italy and Spain contributed samples from acute and convalescent COVID-19.

V lost 2 bases to trimming and J lost 5 bases; unmatched junction nucleotides: 3. CDR3 size: 14 residues. Germline V CDR1 and CDR2: MNHNS, SASEGT. This receptor was obtained from a woman aged 25 to 45 with acute or convalescent COVID-19. The sample was peripheral blood. V is TRBV6-1 and J is TRBJ1-5; 7 bases agree with TRBD1. CDR3 protein: CASSERGGDQPQHF. In nucleotides, the CDR3 is TGTGCCAGCAGTGAACGAGGGGGCGATCAGCCCCAGCATTTT.